These 3 T cell receptor beta chains came from one sample sequenced in a study of blood T cell repertoires in COVID-19. Libraries were prepared by immunoSEQ multiplex PCR; TCRdb keeps only in-frame clonotypes and omits some of them. The table includes approximately 380,000 clones, approximately 90% detected once. Sample: PBMCs or T cells enriched from blood (not recorded which). The source of these receptors is a young woman who had recovered from COVID-19.

This clone was detected a few times. The chain carries TRBV3-1 (or the pseudogene TRBV3-2) and TRBJ1-4; D is possibly TRBD1 (6 bases). The germline V and J ends were trimmed by 1 base and 0 bases, with 9 bases remaining between them. Germline CDR1 is LGHDT and CDR2 is YNNKEL (reference sequence). This CDR3 has 16 residues. CDR3 in amino acids: CASSQGQVSTNEKLFF. In nucleotides, the CDR3 is TGTGCCAGCAGCCAAGGACAGGTGTCAACTAATGAAAAACTGTTTTTT.

To note about this clone: One end of the junction does not line up with germline, which may come from a read error. The chain combines TRBV6-6 with TRBJ1-6, with D possibly being TRBD1 (6 bases). The CDR3 has 15 amino acids. The germline CDR1 and CDR2 sequences are MNHNY and SVGAGI (reference sequence). Here the CDR3 reads CASSHSWDTNSPLHF. CDR3 DNA: TGTGCCAGCAGTCACTCGTGGGACACCAATTCACCCCTCCACTTT.

This clone was found a few times. The chain has TRBV2 and TRBJ2-7; 7 bases fit TRBD1. The J segment lost 2 bases and the V segment lost 7 bases, leaving 11 bases of the junction unmatched. The CDR3 covers 15 residues. From germline, CDR1 is SNHLY and CDR2 FYNNEI. Here the CDR3 reads CASTRGTASPYEQYF. The CDR3 DNA reads TGTGCCAGCACCCGAGGGACAGCCTCTCCCTACGAGCAGTACTTC.